This T cell receptor (beta chain) was sequenced in a study of cytomegalovirus exposure and HLA in healthy donors. Study-level information: Unique TCRs from HLA-typed donors, 70 million to 85 million of them, were held in an early data release. Study outcomes and limitations: Researchers reported in a later analysis that a missense DCLRE1C variant was tied to TCR beta V- and J-gene trimming. Reported performance of the classifier showed diagnosis of cytomegalovirus status with high specificity and sensitivity.

The PCR contained 60 Vbeta and 13 Jbeta primers. Sequencing was performed with immunoSEQ multiplex PCR; in TCRdb, only in-frame clones are kept and a portion is missing. The sample carries 150,000 to 200,000 clones, around 85% recorded once. In the case of this clone: The antigen remains unidentified.

The TCR originated in a young man in good health and CMV-seronegative. Sequencing was carried out using PBMCs.

The CDR3 region is CASSHPPTGPGYTF. The CDR3 nucleotides read TGCGCCAGCAGCCACCCCCCGACAGGGCCTGGCTACACCTTC. V is TRBV4-1 and J is TRBJ1-2; 7 bases match TRBD1. The germline CDR1 and CDR2 sequences are MGHRA and YSYEKL. The CDR3 consists of 14 residues. J gave up 7 bases and V 3 bases, and 8 bases lay outside the gene matches.